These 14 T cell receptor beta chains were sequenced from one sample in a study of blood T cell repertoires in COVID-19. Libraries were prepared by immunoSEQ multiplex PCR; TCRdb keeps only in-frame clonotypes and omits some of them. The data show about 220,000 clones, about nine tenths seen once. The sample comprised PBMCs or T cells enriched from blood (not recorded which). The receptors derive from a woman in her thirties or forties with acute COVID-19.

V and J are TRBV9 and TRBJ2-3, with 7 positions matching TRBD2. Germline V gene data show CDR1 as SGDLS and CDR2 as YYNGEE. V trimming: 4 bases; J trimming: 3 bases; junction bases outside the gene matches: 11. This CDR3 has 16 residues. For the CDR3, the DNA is TGTGCCAGCAGCAGAGTGGGCGGGGGTGGAACAGATACGCAGTATTTT. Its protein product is CASSRVGGGGTDTQYF.

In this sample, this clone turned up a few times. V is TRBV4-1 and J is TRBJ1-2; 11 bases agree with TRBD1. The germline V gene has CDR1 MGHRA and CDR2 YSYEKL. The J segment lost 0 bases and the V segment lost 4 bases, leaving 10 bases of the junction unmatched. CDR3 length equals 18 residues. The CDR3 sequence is CASSRVLDRGRANYGYTF. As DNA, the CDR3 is TGCGCCAGCAGCCGCGTATTGGACAGGGGGCGAGCTAACTATGGCTACACCTTC.

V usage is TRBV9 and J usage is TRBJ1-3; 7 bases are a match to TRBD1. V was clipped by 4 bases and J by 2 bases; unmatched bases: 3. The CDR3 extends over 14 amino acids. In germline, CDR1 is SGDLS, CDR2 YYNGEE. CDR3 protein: CASSPTGAGNTIYF. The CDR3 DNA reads TGTGCCAGCAGCCCAACAGGGGCTGGAAACACCATATATTTT.

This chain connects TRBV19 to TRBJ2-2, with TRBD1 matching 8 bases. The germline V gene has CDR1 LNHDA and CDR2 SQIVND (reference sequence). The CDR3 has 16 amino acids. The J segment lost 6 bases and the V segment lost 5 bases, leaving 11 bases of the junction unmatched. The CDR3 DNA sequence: TGTGCCAGTAGTCTCGGTCGGGACAGGCCGGCCGGGGAGCTGTTTTTT. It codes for CASSLGRDRPAGELFF.

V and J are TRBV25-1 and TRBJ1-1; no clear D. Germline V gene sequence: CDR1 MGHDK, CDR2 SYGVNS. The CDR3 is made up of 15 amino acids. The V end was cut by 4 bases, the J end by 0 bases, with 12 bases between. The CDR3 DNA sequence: TGTGCCAGCAGTGTAATCGGAGCCATGAACACTGAAGCTTTCTTT. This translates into CASSVIGAMNTEAFF.

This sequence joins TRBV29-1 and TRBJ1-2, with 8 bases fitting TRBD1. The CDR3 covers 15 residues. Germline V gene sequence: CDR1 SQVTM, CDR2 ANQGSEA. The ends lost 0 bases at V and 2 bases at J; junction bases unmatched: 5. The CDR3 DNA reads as TGCAGCGTTGAAGATTGGACAGGGAGGAACTATGGCTACACCTTC. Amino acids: CSVEDWTGRNYGYTF.

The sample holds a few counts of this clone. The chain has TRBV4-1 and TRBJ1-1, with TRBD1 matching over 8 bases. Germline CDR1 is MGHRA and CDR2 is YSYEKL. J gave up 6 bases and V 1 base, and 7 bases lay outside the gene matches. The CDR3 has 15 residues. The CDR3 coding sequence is TGCGCCAGCAGCCAAGGTGACAGGGGCTTTGCTGAAGCTTTCTTT. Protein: CASSQGDRGFAEAFF.

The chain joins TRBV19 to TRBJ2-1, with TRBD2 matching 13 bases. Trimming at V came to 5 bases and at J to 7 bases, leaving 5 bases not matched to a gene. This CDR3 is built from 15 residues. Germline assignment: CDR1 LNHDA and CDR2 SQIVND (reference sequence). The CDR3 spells CASSPGTSGENEQFF. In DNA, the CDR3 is TGTGCCAGTAGTCCCGGGACTAGCGGGGAAAATGAGCAGTTCTTC.

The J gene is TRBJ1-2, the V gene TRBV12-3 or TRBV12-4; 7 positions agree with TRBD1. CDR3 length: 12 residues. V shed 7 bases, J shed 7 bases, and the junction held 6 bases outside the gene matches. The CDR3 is CASTRQGVGYTF. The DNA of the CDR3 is TGTGCCAGCACTCGACAGGGAGTTGGCTACACCTTC.

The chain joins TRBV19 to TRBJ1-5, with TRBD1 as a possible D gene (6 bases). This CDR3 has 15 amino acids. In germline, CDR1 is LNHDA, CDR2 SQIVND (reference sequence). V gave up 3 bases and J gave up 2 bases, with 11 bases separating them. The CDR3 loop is CASSIAGDGNQPQHF. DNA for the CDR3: TGTGCCAGTAGTATCGCAGGGGATGGCAATCAGCCCCAGCATTTT.

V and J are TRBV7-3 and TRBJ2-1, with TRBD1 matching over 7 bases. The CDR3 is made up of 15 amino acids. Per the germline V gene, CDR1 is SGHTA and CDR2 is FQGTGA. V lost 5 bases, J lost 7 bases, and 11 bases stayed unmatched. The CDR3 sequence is CASSLPGQLINEQFF. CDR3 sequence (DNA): TGTGCCAGCAGCCTACCGGGACAGCTTATTAATGAGCAGTTCTTC.

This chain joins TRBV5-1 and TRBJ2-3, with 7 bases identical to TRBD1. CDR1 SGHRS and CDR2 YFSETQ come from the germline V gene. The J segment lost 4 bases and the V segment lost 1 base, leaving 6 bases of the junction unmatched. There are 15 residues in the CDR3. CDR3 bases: TGCGCCAGCAGCTTGACAGGGGCTCACTCAGATACGCAGTATTTT. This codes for CASSLTGAHSDTQYF.

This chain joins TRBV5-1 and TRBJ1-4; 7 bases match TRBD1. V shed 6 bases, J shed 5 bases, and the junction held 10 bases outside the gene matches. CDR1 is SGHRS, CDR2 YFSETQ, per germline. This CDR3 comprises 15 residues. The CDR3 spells CASTTAGGRNEKLFF. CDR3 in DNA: TGCGCCAGCACCACGGCAGGGGGGCGGAATGAAAAACTGTTTTTT.

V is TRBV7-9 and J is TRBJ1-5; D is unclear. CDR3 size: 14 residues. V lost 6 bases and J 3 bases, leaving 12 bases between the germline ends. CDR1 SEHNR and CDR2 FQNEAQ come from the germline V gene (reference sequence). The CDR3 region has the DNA TGTGCCAGCAGGCCCCCGGGGAACAATCAGCCCCAGCATTTT. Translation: CASRPPGNNQPQHF.